This TCR beta chain was identified during a study of identical twins. The junction had 5 bases not matched to a gene; V was cut back by 0 bases and J by 5 bases. The CDR3 loop spans 16 amino acids. The germline gives CDR1 ENHRY, CDR2 SYGVKD. This clonotype was recorded many times. One entry per CDR3 protein, called by TCRdb with MiXCR from the 5' RACE reads. The sample lists about 190,000 distinct CDR3 sequences; around 15% were seen once. All donors were healthy, and all were Caucasian. Another study also made use of these data, one on T cells expressing NK-cell markers.

The clonotype comes from a woman between 18 and 30 years old in good health. The sample consisted of CD8+ T cells sorted from blood. The V call is TRBV10-3, the J call TRBJ2-1, with 9 bases aligning to TRBD1. The CDR3 DNA is TGTGCCATCAGTGAGTCTGGGACAGGGCCTGACAATGAGCAGTTCTTC. Translating gives CAISESGTGPDNEQFF.